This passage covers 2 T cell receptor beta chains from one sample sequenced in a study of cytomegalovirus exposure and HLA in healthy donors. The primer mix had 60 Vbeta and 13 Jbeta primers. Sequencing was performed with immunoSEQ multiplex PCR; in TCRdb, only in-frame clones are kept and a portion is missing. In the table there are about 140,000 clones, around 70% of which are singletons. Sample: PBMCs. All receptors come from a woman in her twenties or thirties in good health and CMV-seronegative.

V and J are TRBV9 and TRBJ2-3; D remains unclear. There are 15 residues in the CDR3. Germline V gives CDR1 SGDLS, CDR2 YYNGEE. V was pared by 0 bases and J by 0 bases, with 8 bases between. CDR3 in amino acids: CASSVGSTSTDTQYF. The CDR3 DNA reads TGTGCCAGCAGCGTAGGAAGTACTAGCACAGATACGCAGTATTTT.

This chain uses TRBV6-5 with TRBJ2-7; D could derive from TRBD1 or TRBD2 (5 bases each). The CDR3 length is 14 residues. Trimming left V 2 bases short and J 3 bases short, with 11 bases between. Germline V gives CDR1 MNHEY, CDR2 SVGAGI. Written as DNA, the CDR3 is TGTGCCAGCAGTTACGAATCTGGGGGCTACGAGCAGTACGTC. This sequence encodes CASSYESGGYEQYV.